This T cell receptor beta chain was documented in a study of cytomegalovirus exposure and HLA in healthy donors (dated by TCRdb to 2016 to 2017). Context from the whole study: According to a later analysis, the approximately 120 validation repertoires were produced on the same platform as the approximately 620 repertoires of the first cohort. The study aimed to test whether cataloging public T cell receptors could reveal signatures of past pathogen exposure. In addition to the first cohort of around 670 subjects, a separate validation cohort of 100 to 150 different subjects was used. High-throughput TCR immunosequencing, statistical association of individual TCRs with disease status, and machine learning were combined to predict cytomegalovirus infection status.

Libraries were built with the immunoSEQ multiplex PCR assay. As for the authors' bioinformatics: A statistical classification framework was built to diagnose cytomegalovirus status from the catalog of TCR beta chain sequences. Drawn from immuneACCESS, this table holds only the in-frame rearrangements with V and J called that TCRdb kept. Clones are partly lost; checked studies trace under half to an unresolved V gene and leave the rest unexplained. The V and J calls and the clone size are those of that table, but D and trimming were determined from the DNA. The sample table lists under 200,000 clones, around nine tenths of them with a count of one. 10% of the sample rests with the top ten. V ends up 6 bases short and J 5 bases short, with an unmatched junction base count of 6. CDR1 and CDR2 (MNHEY, SVGAGI) derive from the germline V gene. The CDR3 contains 14 residues, cysteine and phenylalanine counted. Solely the CDR3 DNA is kept, with 42 bases framed from the first base.

What the authors observed across the whole study: Most TCR sequences were observed very rarely across donors, whereas some public TCRs were present in many individuals. Cytomegalovirus status was reported to be diagnosed by the classifier with high specificity and sensitivity in both the original and validation cohorts. A later analysis had no HLA typing for the validation cohort, so co-occurrence there was scored across all 120 or so repertoires. In a later analysis, TCRs clustered in the first cohort were found to also tend to co-occur in the roughly 120 validation repertoires, with about 94% of cluster scores above 0. The study listed approximately 150 TCR beta chains as associated with cytomegalovirus. Three of the identified cytomegalovirus-associated TCR beta chains were confirmed in vitro to be specific for cytomegalovirus antigens. It was suggested by the authors that the approach could potentially be generalized to other disease states and immunological phenotypes.

Note on this clone: Its antigen target is currently unknown. There are no base qualities to consult, and no much larger clone falls within one base.

The donors were included in the validation cohort of some 110 subjects, a group kept apart from the roughly 610-subject first cohort. This sequence was found in a woman aged 18-29 years in good health and CMV-seropositive. The chain links TRBV6-5 with TRBJ1-2; TRBD1 lines up with 10 middle nucleotides. Sequencing used PBMCs. The nucleotide sequence reads TGTGCCAGCAGCCCCCGGGACAGGGGATATGGCTACACCTTC. Translated, it gives CASSPRDRGYGYTF.